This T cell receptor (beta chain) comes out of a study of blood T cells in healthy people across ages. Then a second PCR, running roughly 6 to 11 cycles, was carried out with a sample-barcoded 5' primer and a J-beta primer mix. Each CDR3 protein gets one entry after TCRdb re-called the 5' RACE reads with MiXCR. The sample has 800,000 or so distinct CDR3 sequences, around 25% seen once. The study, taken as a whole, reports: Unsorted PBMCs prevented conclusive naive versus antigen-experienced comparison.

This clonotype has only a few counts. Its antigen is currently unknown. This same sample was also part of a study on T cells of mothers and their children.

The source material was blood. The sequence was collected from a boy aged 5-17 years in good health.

DNA of the CDR3: TGTGCCAGCTCCCAACAGGGCCAAGAGACCCAGTACTTC. Protein sequence: CASSQQGQETQYF. This chain connects TRBV18 to TRBJ2-5, with D possibly TRBD1 on 6 matching bases. Germline CDR1 and CDR2: KGHSH and LQKENI. Trimming pared 6 bases from V and 1 base from J, leaving 9 bases between. This CDR3 has 13 amino acids. The full variable domain, rest sourced from reference TRBV18 and TRBJ2-5, is NAGVMQNPRHLVRRRGQEARLRCSPMKGHSHVYWYRQLPEEGLKFMVYLQKENIIDESGMPKERFSAEFPKEGPSILRIQQVVRGDSAAYFCASSQQGQETQYFGPGTRLLVL.